The rows below give T cell receptor beta chains drawn from one sample of a study of blood T cells in healthy people across ages. One entry per CDR3 protein results from TCRdb running MiXCR on the 5' RACE reads. The sample has more than 750,000 distinct CDR3 sequences, roughly 28% seen once. Another study also made use of these data, one on T cells of mothers and their children.

Sample: blood. The origin of the receptors is a woman in her forties in good health. Both conserved end residues are part of each CDR3. A D gene is named only where the DNA matches it firmly. Size is omitted from some rows. Given values are once, few, many or a class for expanded clones.

V gene: TRBV24-1; D gene: NA; J gene: TRBJ2-7; clone size: few; CDR3 DNA: TGTGCCACCAGTGATTTGGGGGTCCACGAGCAGTACTTC; CDR3 protein: CATSDLGVHEQYF
V gene: TRBV27; D gene: TRBD2; J gene: TRBJ2-1; clone size: NA; CDR3 DNA: TGTGCCAGCAGTCCGGGACTAGCGGGGGGGGTCTCCTACAATGAGCAGTTCTTC; CDR3 protein: CASSPGLAGGVSYNEQFF
V gene: TRBV20-1; D gene: NA; J gene: TRBJ2-7; clone size: many; CDR3 DNA: TGCAGTGCTAGAGGTCCGCTGGACTACGAGCAGTACTTC; CDR3 protein: CSARGPLDYEQYF
V gene: TRBV7-2; D gene: TRBD1; J gene: TRBJ2-1; clone size: NA; CDR3 DNA: TGTGCCAGCAGCTTAACCCAGACAGGGCAGCAGTTCTTC; CDR3 protein: CASSLTQTGQQFF
V gene: TRBV9; D gene: TRBD1; J gene: TRBJ1-1; clone size: few; CDR3 DNA: TGTGCCAGCAGCGCTTATAAACGGGACAGAGCTTTCTTT; CDR3 protein: CASSAYKRDRAFF
V gene: TRBV20-1; D gene: TRBD2; J gene: TRBJ2-7; clone size: NA; CDR3 DNA: TGCAGTGCTAGAGATCCTAGCGGGGGGTCGTACAATGAGCAGTACTTC; CDR3 protein: CSARDPSGGSYNEQYF
V gene: TRBV7-6; D gene: NA; J gene: TRBJ2-1; clone size: once; CDR3 DNA: TGTGCCAGCAGCCGCCTCCTCGGGACTCCTCCGGACGAGCAGTTCTTC; CDR3 protein: CASSRLLGTPPDEQFF
V gene: TRBV12-3/TRBV12-4; D gene: NA; J gene: TRBJ2-1; clone size: once; CDR3 DNA: TGTGCCAGCCAACTCTCTGGGAGGACGATGGGTTGGAGCTCCTACAATGAGCAGTTCTTC; CDR3 protein: CASQLSGRTMGWSSYNEQFF
V gene: TRBV20-1; D gene: NA; J gene: TRBJ1-5; clone size: once; CDR3 DNA: TGCAGTGCTAGTGAGGACGGTCTTAGCAATCAGCCCCAGCATTTT; CDR3 protein: CSASEDGLSNQPQHF
V gene: TRBV12-3/TRBV12-4; D gene: TRBD1; J gene: TRBJ1-5; clone size: few; CDR3 DNA: TGTGCCAGCAGACCGGGACAGCAGAACAATCAGCCCCAGCATTTT; CDR3 protein: CASRPGQQNNQPQHF
V gene: TRBV15; D gene: NA; J gene: TRBJ2-5; clone size: many; CDR3 DNA: TGTGCCACCAGCAGAGACCTATACAGGGATGCCCAGTACTTC; CDR3 protein: CATSRDLYRDAQYF
V gene: TRBV7-2; D gene: TRBD1; J gene: TRBJ2-7; clone size: NA; CDR3 DNA: TGTGCCAGCAGCTTAAGAGGGACAGAAGCCTACGAGCAGTACTTC; CDR3 protein: CASSLRGTEAYEQYF
V gene: TRBV7-6; D gene: TRBD2; J gene: TRBJ2-3; clone size: many; CDR3 DNA: TGTGCCAGCAGTCCTAGCGGGGGGTCGGCGTCCCCTAGCACAGATACGCAGTATTTT; CDR3 protein: CASSPSGGSASPSTDTQYF
V gene: TRBV12-3/TRBV12-4; D gene: TRBD2; J gene: TRBJ2-1; clone size: few; CDR3 DNA: TGTGCCAGCAGGAAAAACCTAGCGGGGGGGCGGAATGAGCAGTTCTTC; CDR3 protein: CASRKNLAGGRNEQFF
V gene: TRBV27; D gene: TRBD2; J gene: TRBJ2-1; clone size: NA; CDR3 DNA: TGTGCCAGCAGTTCATCAGCGGGGGGAGCGAATGAGCAGTTCTTC; CDR3 protein: CASSSSAGGANEQFF
V gene: TRBV27; D gene: NA; J gene: TRBJ1-5; clone size: few; CDR3 DNA: TGTGCCAGCAGTTTAAGTGCGGGTCAGCCCCAGCATTTT; CDR3 protein: CASSLSAGQPQHF
V gene: TRBV28; D gene: NA; J gene: TRBJ2-7; clone size: NA; CDR3 DNA: TGTGCCAGCAGTCCTCTGTATGGGACTGCAATCTACGAGCAGTACTTC; CDR3 protein: CASSPLYGTAIYEQYF
V gene: TRBV6-5; D gene: TRBD2; J gene: TRBJ2-1; clone size: many; CDR3 DNA: TGTGCCAGCAGTCCCTGGGGGGGGGACCCCTACAATGAGCAGTTCTTC; CDR3 protein: CASSPWGGDPYNEQFF
V gene: TRBV2; D gene: NA; J gene: TRBJ1-6; clone size: NA; CDR3 DNA: TGTGCCAGCCGTTACCCGTCATCACCCCTCCACTTT; CDR3 protein: CASRYPSSPLHF
V gene: TRBV3-1; D gene: TRBD1; J gene: TRBJ2-7; clone size: NA; CDR3 DNA: TGTGCCAGCAGCCGTAGTACCGGGACAGGGCGCTACGAGCAGTACTTC; CDR3 protein: CASSRSTGTGRYEQYF
V gene: TRBV29-1; D gene: NA; J gene: TRBJ2-1; clone size: NA; CDR3 DNA: TGCAGCGTTGTTCCAGAATACAATGAGCAGTTCTTC; CDR3 protein: CSVVPEYNEQFF
V gene: TRBV20-1; D gene: NA; J gene: TRBJ2-3; clone size: many; CDR3 DNA: TGCAGTGCTCCTCGAGGTCCTTTAGCGGCCCTCACAGATACGCAGTATTTT; CDR3 protein: CSAPRGPLAALTDTQYF
V gene: TRBV5-1; D gene: NA; J gene: TRBJ2-3; clone size: NA; CDR3 DNA: TGCGCCAGCAGCTTGGGACAGCCGACCACAGATACGCAGTATTTT; CDR3 protein: CASSLGQPTTDTQYF
V gene: TRBV12-3/TRBV12-4; D gene: TRBD1; J gene: TRBJ2-5; clone size: NA; CDR3 DNA: TGTGCCAGCAGTACGAATGCCCTTTCGGACAGGGCTGGGAAGACCCAGTACTTC; CDR3 protein: CASSTNALSDRAGKTQYF
V gene: TRBV5-1; D gene: NA; J gene: TRBJ1-5; clone size: NA; CDR3 DNA: TGCGCCAGCAGCTTAGAGGGGCCGGGAAATCAGCCCCAGCATTTT; CDR3 protein: CASSLEGPGNQPQHF
V gene: TRBV7-8; D gene: NA; J gene: TRBJ2-7; clone size: few; CDR3 DNA: TGTGCCAGCAGCTCCAGACAGCAAACCTCCTACGAGCAGTACTTC; CDR3 protein: CASSSRQQTSYEQYF
V gene: TRBV24-1; D gene: TRBD1; J gene: TRBJ2-5; clone size: NA; CDR3 DNA: TGTGCCACCAGTCTGGGCACAGGGGTAACCCAAGAGACCCAGTACTTC; CDR3 protein: CATSLGTGVTQETQYF
V gene: TRBV20-1; D gene: NA; J gene: TRBJ2-3; clone size: many; CDR3 DNA: TGCAGTGCTAGTGTCCCAGCGTGGAGCACAGATACGCAGTATTTT; CDR3 protein: CSASVPAWSTDTQYF
V gene: TRBV6-2/TRBV6-3; D gene: NA; J gene: TRBJ1-6; clone size: once; CDR3 DNA: TGTGCCAGCAGCGACCTGAGGGCCAAATCACCCCTTCACTTT; CDR3 protein: CASSDLRAKSPLHF
V gene: TRBV5-1; D gene: TRBD1; J gene: TRBJ2-7; clone size: NA; CDR3 DNA: TGCGCCAGCAGCTTGGCCACCGGGACAGGGCCTCGAAGTTACGAGCAGTACTTC; CDR3 protein: CASSLATGTGPRSYEQYF
V gene: TRBV28; D gene: NA; J gene: TRBJ2-7; clone size: many; CDR3 DNA: TGTGCCAGCAGTTTACTTGGGACACTCTCCTACGAGCAGTACTTC; CDR3 protein: CASSLLGTLSYEQYF
V gene: TRBV5-5; D gene: TRBD1; J gene: TRBJ2-2; clone size: NA; CDR3 DNA: TGTGCCAGCAGCTTGGAAAGACAGGGGGCCGGGGAGCTGTTTTTT; CDR3 protein: CASSLERQGAGELFF
V gene: TRBV14; D gene: NA; J gene: TRBJ2-2; clone size: NA; CDR3 DNA: TGTGCCAGCAGCCAAGAAATTACGGCTGCTAACACCGGGGAGCTGTTTTTT; CDR3 protein: CASSQEITAANTGELFF
V gene: TRBV7-2; D gene: NA; J gene: TRBJ2-5; clone size: NA; CDR3 DNA: TGTGCCAGCAGCTTAGCGTGGGGCCGGGAGACCCAGTACTTC; CDR3 protein: CASSLAWGRETQYF
V gene: TRBV27; D gene: NA; J gene: TRBJ2-4; clone size: many; CDR3 DNA: TGTGCCAGCAGTTTATACGGTCAAAACATTCAGTACTTC; CDR3 protein: CASSLYGQNIQYF
V gene: TRBV25-1; D gene: TRBD1; J gene: TRBJ1-5; clone size: NA; CDR3 DNA: TGTGCCAGAAACTCCGGGACAGGGGGCGCGTGGGGTCAGCCCCAGCATTTT; CDR3 protein: CARNSGTGGAWGQPQHF
V gene: TRBV7-6; D gene: NA; J gene: TRBJ1-4; clone size: few; CDR3 DNA: TGTGCCAGCAGCGGGACCGGGATAGTAAAGGAAAAACTGTTTTTT; CDR3 protein: CASSGTGIVKEKLFF
V gene: TRBV20-1; D gene: NA; J gene: TRBJ2-4; clone size: once; CDR3 DNA: TGCAGTGCCCCAGCGCGCGGAACCCAGTACTTC; CDR3 protein: CSAPARGTQYF
V gene: TRBV28; D gene: NA; J gene: TRBJ2-5; clone size: NA; CDR3 DNA: TGTGCCGGCACCCTGGCAGGGAACCTAGAGACCCAGTACTTC; CDR3 protein: CAGTLAGNLETQYF
V gene: TRBV9; D gene: NA; J gene: TRBJ2-3; clone size: NA; CDR3 DNA: TGTGCCAGCAGCGTAGGAATCCCCGCAGATACGCAGTATTTT; CDR3 protein: CASSVGIPADTQYF
V gene: TRBV2; D gene: TRBD1; J gene: TRBJ2-7; clone size: few; CDR3 DNA: TGTGCCAGCAGTGAGGGACAGTATCTCTCCTACGAGCAGTACTTC; CDR3 protein: CASSEGQYLSYEQYF
V gene: TRBV5-1; D gene: NA; J gene: TRBJ2-7; clone size: few; CDR3 DNA: TGCGCCAGGTTTGACGGTTCGGGGGTCCCCGAGATCTACGAGCAGTACTTC; CDR3 protein: CARFDGSGVPEIYEQYF
V gene: TRBV2; D gene: NA; J gene: TRBJ2-4; clone size: once; CDR3 DNA: TGTGCCAGCACGGCAGAAGCCAAAAACATTCAGTACTTC; CDR3 protein: CASTAEAKNIQYF
V gene: TRBV6-5; D gene: TRBD2; J gene: TRBJ2-3; clone size: NA; CDR3 DNA: TGTGCCAGCAGTTCGCGCCTAGCGGGGAAGGCTAGCACAGATACGCAGTATTTT; CDR3 protein: CASSSRLAGKASTDTQYF
V gene: TRBV5-1; D gene: NA; J gene: TRBJ1-1; clone size: few; CDR3 DNA: TGCGCCAGCAGACCGCGGAGGGCGGATGAAGCTTTCTTT; CDR3 protein: CASRPRRADEAFF
V gene: TRBV20-1; D gene: TRBD2; J gene: TRBJ2-1; clone size: many; CDR3 DNA: TGCAGTGCCCCGACTAGCGGTTACAATGAGCAGTTCTTC; CDR3 protein: CSAPTSGYNEQFF
V gene: TRBV5-1; D gene: NA; J gene: TRBJ2-3; clone size: NA; CDR3 DNA: TGCGCCAGCAGCTTGGCCACGGGGGCTGGCACAGATACGCAGTATTTT; CDR3 protein: CASSLATGAGTDTQYF
V gene: TRBV27; D gene: TRBD2; J gene: TRBJ2-7; clone size: few; CDR3 DNA: TGTGCCAGCAGCGAGACTAGCGGGGGGTCTTACGAGCAGTACTTC; CDR3 protein: CASSETSGGSYEQYF